What follows are 29 T cell receptor beta chains derived from one specimen sequenced in a study of control samples from healthy donors and cancer patients. Profiling relied on immunoSEQ multiplex PCR, and the TCRdb table lists in-frame clones only, not all of them. Of about 180,000 clones in the sample, almost 90% were seen once. Sequenced input: blood. These receptors originate from a woman aged 45 to 65 in good health.

This chain's CDR3 is CASSLFSRRTEAFF. The CDR3 coding sequence is TGTGCCAGCAGTTTATTTAGCCGGAGGACTGAAGCTTTCTTT. The chain uses TRBV27 and TRBJ1-1; D gene ambiguous. In germline, CDR1 is MNHEY, CDR2 SMNVEV (reference sequence). The CDR3 has 14 residues. V lost 1 base to trimming and J lost 5 bases, with 11 bases between them.

This clone was seen a single time. This chain links TRBV27 with TRBJ1-4; D unclear. The germline V gene has CDR1 MNHEY and CDR2 SMNVEV (reference sequence). The ends were cut back, 3 bases at V and 0 bases at J, with 5 bases in the middle. The CDR3 is 14 residues long. CDR3 nucleotide sequence: TGTGCCAGCAGTTTCGGGACAACTAATGAAAAACTGTTTTTT. Protein product: CASSFGTTNEKLFF.

V and J are TRBV7-8 and TRBJ1-1, with D perhaps TRBD1 (6 bases). The CDR3 has 14 residues. V was trimmed by 7 bases and J by 4 bases, leaving 16 bases between them. CDR1 is SGHVS, CDR2 FQNEAQ, per germline. CDR3 residues: CASTSGGGFTEAFF. The CDR3 bases are TGTGCCAGCACTTCCGGGGGGGGCTTCACTGAAGCTTTCTTT.

This clone was detected only a few times. This chain joins TRBV5-5 and TRBJ1-5, with 9 bases matching TRBD1. This CDR3 is built from 15 residues. J lost 7 bases, V lost 4 bases, and 9 bases had no gene match. From germline, CDR1 is SGHKS and CDR2 YYEKEE (reference sequence). The CDR3 protein is CASSLDRGHSQPQHF. DNA of the CDR3: TGTGCCAGCAGCCTGGACAGGGGCCACAGCCAGCCCCAGCATTTT.

As concerns this clone: The same CDR3 arises from other DNA sequences in this sample as well. J is TRBJ1-5 and V is TRBV28; possible D gene TRBD1, 5 bases. The V and J ends lost 4 bases and 1 base respectively, with 5 bases between them. The CDR3 has 13 amino acids. Germline V lookup: CDR1 MDHEN, CDR2 SYDVKM. CDR3 protein: CASSWGSNQPQHF. Written as DNA, the CDR3 is TGTGCCAGCAGTTGGGGGAGCAATCAGCCCCAGCATTTT.

A single count supports this clone. This sequence joins TRBV19 and TRBJ2-2; a weak D match, TRBD2 (6 bases). The CDR3 is made up of 15 amino acids. Germline V gene lookup returns CDR1 LNHDA and CDR2 SQIVND (reference sequence). V was shortened by 4 bases and J by 5 bases, with 14 bases between the two germline ends. CDR3 region: CASSTRASATGELFF. CDR3 bases: TGTGCCAGTAGTACTAGGGCTAGCGCGACCGGGGAGCTGTTTTTT.

This clone was detected a few times. This chain connects TRBV19 to TRBJ2-7, with 7 bases fitting TRBD1. Per the germline V gene, CDR1 is LNHDA and CDR2 is SQIVND (reference sequence). Trimming took 4 bases from V and 4 from J; bases not matched to a gene: 7. The CDR3 is made up of 14 amino acids. CDR3 residues: CASSKDRVMYEQYF. CDR3 sequence (DNA): TGTGCCAGTAGTAAAGACAGGGTGATGTACGAGCAGTACTTC.

The chain carries TRBV19 and TRBJ1-2, with 8 bases that match TRBD1. Germline V gene lookup returns CDR1 LNHDA and CDR2 SQIVND (reference sequence). This CDR3 region has 14 residues. V was clipped by 7 bases and J by 2 bases; unmatched bases: 6. The CDR3 here is CASTETGDNYGYTF. The CDR3 DNA reads TGTGCCAGTACCGAGACAGGGGACAACTATGGCTACACCTTC.

The chain combines TRBV18 with TRBJ1-3; D is possibly TRBD1 (5 bases). Trimming took 6 bases from V and 4 from J, leaving 13 bases between them. Per germline, CDR1 KGHSH and CDR2 LQKENI. The CDR3 runs to 14 residues. CDR3 sequence (DNA): TGTGCCAGCTCTAGCCTGGACAAAGGAAACACCATATATTTT. It encodes CASSSLDKGNTIYF.

The chain uses TRBV20-1 and TRBJ1-6; the match to TRBD1 covers 8 bases. The CDR3 is 15 residues long. Germline loops: CDR1 DFQATT, CDR2 SNEGSKA (reference sequence). Trimming cost V 3 bases and J 11 bases; bases outside gene matches: 12. CDR3 sequence: CSASQGAGFGTPLHF. The DNA for the CDR3 is TGCAGTGCTAGTCAGGGGGCCGGGTTCGGTACACCCCTCCACTTT.

The chain links TRBV12-3 or TRBV12-4 to TRBJ1-2, with 7 bases identical to TRBD1. With 2 bases clipped from V and 8 bases from J, the junction kept 5 bases outside the gene matches. This CDR3 region has 13 residues. CDR3 in amino acids: CASSLSRGEGYTF. The CDR3 bases are TGTGCCAGCAGTTTAAGCAGGGGGGAGGGCTACACCTTC.

J is TRBJ2-3 and V is TRBV14, with D possibly called TRBD1 or TRBD2 (5 bases each). This CDR3 comprises 14 residues. Trimming took off 5 bases at V and 8 bases at J, with 17 bases between the two ends. Germline V CDR1 and CDR2: SGHDN, FVKESK. CDR3 bases: TGTGCCAGCAGCGGGGGTCCCAGCAAGGGTACGCAGTATTTT. Protein: CASSGGPSKGTQYF. Full variable domain (outside the CDR3, taken from reference TRBV14 and TRBJ2-3): EAGVTQFPSHSVIEKGQTVTLRCDPISGHDNLYWYRRVMGKEIKFLLHFVKESKQDESGMPNNRFLAERTGGTYSTLKVQPAELEDSGVYFCASSGGPSKGTQYFGPGTRLTVL.

The chain couples TRBV5-1 to TRBJ1-6, with TRBD1 matching over 8 bases. The CDR3 spans 15 residues. Per germline, CDR1 SGHRS and CDR2 YFSETQ. Trimming cost V 4 bases and J 9 bases; bases outside gene matches: 9. The CDR3, as DNA: TGCGCCAGCAGCCCATGGACAGGGCAACTTTCACCCCTCCACTTT. Amino acids: CASSPWTGQLSPLHF.

This clone has just a few counts. This chain links TRBV5-1 with TRBJ2-3; 13 positions agree with TRBD2. Looked up from germline, CDR1 is SGHRS and CDR2 is YFSETQ. The CDR3 extends over 17 amino acids. After removal of 4 bases from V and 3 bases from J, the junction contained 8 bases not matched to a gene. For the CDR3, the DNA is TGCGCCAGCAGCGAGGGGACTAGCGGGATGCGGACAGATACGCAGTATTTT. Translation: CASSEGTSGMRTDTQYF.

The rearrangement uses TRBV5-1 and TRBJ2-7; 10 positions agree with TRBD1. The CDR3 runs to 13 residues. Looked up from germline, CDR1 is SGHRS and CDR2 is YFSETQ. Trimming at V came to 4 bases and at J to 7 bases, leaving 5 bases not matched to a gene. CDR3 bases: TGCGCCAGCAGCGCGGGACAGGGGTTGGAGCAGTACTTC. As protein: CASSAGQGLEQYF.

V and J are TRBV19 and TRBJ2-7; D perhaps matches TRBD1 (5 bases). Trimming pared 6 bases from V and 3 bases from J, leaving 12 bases between. There are 13 residues in the CDR3. CDR1 is LNHDA, CDR2 SQIVND, per germline (reference sequence). As DNA, the CDR3 is TGTGCCAGTAGGAAGGACATGTACTACGAGCAGTACTTC. Its protein product is CASRKDMYYEQYF.

The chain links TRBV5-6 to TRBJ1-3; D uncertain. The CDR3 covers 15 residues. The germline CDR1 and CDR2 sequences are SGHDT and YYEEEE. V was trimmed by 5 bases and J by 4 bases, leaving 16 bases between them. The CDR3 protein is CASSLYPDWGNTIYF. CDR3 DNA sequence: TGTGCCAGCAGTCTATACCCCGATTGGGGAAACACCATATATTTT.

The chain links TRBV7-3 to TRBJ1-2; 11 nucleotides align to TRBD1. Germline CDR1 SGHTA, CDR2 FQGTGA. Trimming took 3 bases from V and 0 from J; bases not matched to a gene: 12. There are 19 residues in the CDR3. The CDR3 region has the DNA TGTGCCAGCAGCTTGCTGGCCGGACAGGGGGCTTCTCCTAACTATGGCTACACCTTC. Its protein product is CASSLLAGQGASPNYGYTF.

The chain employs TRBV5-4 and TRBJ1-1; the D is unclear. Trimming left V 4 bases short and J 1 base short, with 8 bases between. CDR3 size: 13 residues. Per germline, CDR1 SGHNT and CDR2 YYREEE (reference sequence). This chain's CDR3 is CASSLSSNTEAFF. The CDR3 DNA follows: TGTGCCAGCAGCCTTAGTTCGAACACTGAAGCTTTCTTT.

This clone was detected only a few times. CDR3 bases: TGTGCCACCAGCAGCTACCTTGGACAGGCAACTAATGAAAAACTGTTTTTT. Protein sequence: CATSSYLGQATNEKLFF. This chain connects TRBV15 to TRBJ1-4; 7 bases map to TRBD1. This CDR3 contains 17 residues. Trimming cost V 3 bases and J 0 bases; bases outside gene matches: 7. Looked up from germline, CDR1 is LNHNV and CDR2 is YYDKDF (reference sequence).

This rearrangement joins TRBV5-1 to TRBJ1-2, with 7 bases aligning to TRBD1. The CDR3 totals 14 residues. The ends lost 0 bases at V and 8 bases at J; junction bases unmatched: 7. The germline V gene encodes CDR1 SGHRS and CDR2 YFSETQ. The CDR3 loop reads CASSLGDSSGGYTF. CDR3 sequence (DNA): TGCGCCAGCAGCTTGGGGGACAGTTCGGGCGGCTACACCTTC.

The V gene is TRBV11-1, the J gene TRBJ2-7; D is perhaps TRBD1 (5 bases). Germline V gives CDR1 SGHAT, CDR2 FQDESV (reference sequence). The CDR3 is made up of 16 amino acids. V was shortened by 0 bases and J by 6 bases, with 18 bases between the two germline ends. This CDR3 is CASSLARAGYSGEQYF. The CDR3 DNA reads as TGTGCCAGCAGCTTAGCGAGAGCAGGGTATTCGGGCGAGCAGTACTTC.

This clone occurred a few times. The chain is built from TRBV5-6 and TRBJ2-7; 10 bases are a match to TRBD2. The CDR3 contains 16 residues. Trimming at V came to 0 bases and at J to 5 bases, leaving 8 bases not matched to a gene. Germline CDR1 SGHDT, CDR2 YYEEEE. The CDR3 loop is CASSLGPSGSFDEQYF. The DNA of the CDR3 is TGTGCCAGCAGCTTGGGCCCTAGCGGGAGTTTCGACGAGCAGTACTTC. The whole variable domain, filled in from reference TRBV5-6 and TRBJ2-7, reads DAGVTQSPTHLIKTRGQQVTLRCSPKSGHDTVSWYQQALGQGPQFIFQYYEEEERQRGNFPDRFSGHQFPNYSSELNVNALLLGDSALYLCASSLGPSGSFDEQYFGPGTRLTVT.

This clone was picked up one time. The genes are TRBV18 and TRBJ2-2, with D uncertain. CDR1 is KGHSH and CDR2 is LQKENI in the germline V gene. Trimming shortened V by 3 bases and J by 4 bases, and 9 bases separated the two germline ends. This CDR3 spans 14 amino acids. CDR3 in DNA: TGTGCCAGCTCACCGAGGACGGGCACCGGGGAGCTGTTTTTT. Encoded protein: CASSPRTGTGELFF.

The J gene is TRBJ1-2, the V gene TRBV19; 10 bases are a match to TRBD1. V dropped 3 bases and J dropped 4; count of bases not matched to a gene: 8. This CDR3 contains 16 residues. Germline V gene data show CDR1 as LNHDA and CDR2 as SQIVND (reference sequence). The CDR3 is CASSIDRGPTFYGYTF. The CDR3 nucleotides read TGTGCCAGTAGTATCGACAGGGGGCCAACCTTCTATGGCTACACCTTC.

The chain combines TRBV7-2 with TRBJ1-3; 7 positions agree with TRBD1. The V gene end was trimmed by 2 bases and the J gene end by 3 bases; junction bases not matched to a gene: 4. The germline CDR1 and CDR2 sequences are SGHTA and FQGNSA. The CDR3 length is 15 residues. Here the CDR3 DNA reads TGTGCCAGCAGCTTATCGACAGGGCTTGGAAACACCATATATTTT. It codes for CASSLSTGLGNTIYF.

The rearrangement uses TRBV6-5 and TRBJ2-3; 11 positions agree with TRBD2. V was pared by 6 bases and J by 6 bases, with 8 bases of the junction left unmatched. Germline V CDR1 and CDR2: MNHEY, SVGAGI. This CDR3 spans 15 amino acids. Written as DNA, the CDR3 is TGTGCCAGCAGGAGAACTAGCGGGAGAGGTGATACGCAGTATTTT. This gives the protein CASRRTSGRGDTQYF.

In its sample, this clone was seen once. V gene TRBV12-3 or TRBV12-4 combines with J gene TRBJ1-1; D remains ambiguous. This CDR3 contains 13 residues. V was shortened by 6 bases and J by 1 base, with 9 bases between the two germline ends. The CDR3 region is CASRVLQNTEAFF. The DNA for the CDR3 is TGTGCCAGCAGGGTGCTTCAGAACACTGAAGCTTTCTTT.

This chain joins TRBV28 and TRBJ1-1, with D unclear. Germline V gene sequence: CDR1 MDHEN, CDR2 SYDVKM. This CDR3 has 11 residues. Trimming took 4 bases from V and 11 from J, leaving 11 bases between them. The CDR3 protein is CASSSHAGAFF. CDR3 nucleotide sequence: TGTGCCAGCAGTTCACATGCCGGGGCTTTCTTT.